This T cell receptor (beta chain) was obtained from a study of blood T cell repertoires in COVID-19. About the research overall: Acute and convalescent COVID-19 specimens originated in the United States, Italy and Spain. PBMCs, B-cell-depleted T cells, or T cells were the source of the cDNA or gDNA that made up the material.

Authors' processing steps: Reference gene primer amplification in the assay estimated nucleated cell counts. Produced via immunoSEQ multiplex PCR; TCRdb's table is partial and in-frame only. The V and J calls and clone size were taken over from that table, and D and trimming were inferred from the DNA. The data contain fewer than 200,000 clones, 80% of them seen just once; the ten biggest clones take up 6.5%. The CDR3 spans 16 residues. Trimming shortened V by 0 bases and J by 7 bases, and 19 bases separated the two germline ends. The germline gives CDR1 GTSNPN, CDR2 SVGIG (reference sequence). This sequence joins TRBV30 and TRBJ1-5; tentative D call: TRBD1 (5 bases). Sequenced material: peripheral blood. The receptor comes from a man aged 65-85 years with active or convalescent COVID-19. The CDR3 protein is CAWSVRGLQSAQPQHF. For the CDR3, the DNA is TGTGCCTGGAGTGTACGGGGACTCCAATCGGCACAGCCCCAGCATTTT.